This TCR beta chain stems from a study of cytomegalovirus exposure and HLA in healthy donors. Overall study: Prior work identified about 120 million unique TCR beta sequences in roughly 190 million T cells. Study observations and caveats: An analysis done earlier found most TCR beta V segments productive about 90% or about 30% of the time.

The table lists this clone with a few counts. Its target is not known. The CDR3 extends over 15 amino acids. Germline V gene sequence: CDR1 LNHNV, CDR2 YYDKDF (reference sequence). V lost 4 bases, J lost 3 bases, and 12 bases lay in between. Amplification used 60 Vbeta primers and 13 Jbeta primers. Assay used: immunoSEQ multiplex PCR; TCRdb lists only in-frame clones, some missing. The table records over 100,000 clones, more than 65% of them present only once. This TCR derives from a male donor in good health and CMV-seropositive. The chain employs TRBV15 and TRBJ2-2; a possible D gene is TRBD2 (7 bases). Sequencing input: PBMCs. This CDR3 reads CATSKGGADTGELFF. CDR3 sequence (DNA): TGTGCCACCAGCAAGGGGGGGGCGGACACCGGGGAGCTGTTTTTT.